The present T cell receptor (beta chain) was sequenced within a study of regulatory T cells in long-lasting Graves disease. Study information: A definition of persistent Graves' disease required over 5 years of antithyroid drugs plus positive TSH receptor antibodies. Study-wide points: Peripheral blood, not thyroid tissue, was the sole material studied.

This clonotype was observed at least ten times. The antigen is not known. HTBI primers from iRepertoire and Arm-PCR of CDR3 regions yielded the TCR beta libraries. Per the original data handling: Sequenced samples collectively carried around 60 TRBV and approximately 15 TRBJ segments. Each CDR3 protein is one row after TCRdb ran MiXCR on the multiplex PCR reads. TCRdb's processing, not the authors', yielded these V and J calls. The sample records hundreds of thousands of distinct CDR3 sequences, around a fifth being singletons. Time point: persistent/refractory GD, antithyroid drugs over 5 years with positive TRAb. After RNA was extracted from PBMCs, the TCR library was made from it. The germline V gene has CDR1 SGHAT and CDR2 FQNNGV. J was trimmed by 4 bases and V by 0 bases; bases with no gene match: 6. The CDR3 extends over 15 amino acids.

The chain links TRBV11-2 to TRBJ2-7; TRBD2 aligns across 7 bases. The clonotype originates from a female donor with Graves disease. Sequenced material: peripheral blood mononuclear cells (PBMCs), taken when the disease was refractory, from a patient treated with antithyroid drugs. For the CDR3, the DNA is TGTGCCAGCAGCTTAGAGGCGGGAGACTTTTACGAGCAGTACTTC. It translates to CASSLEAGDFYEQYF.